This T cell receptor beta chain was recovered during a study of cytomegalovirus exposure and HLA in healthy donors. J gave up 9 bases and V 3 bases, and 13 bases lay outside the gene matches. Germline assignment: CDR1 SGHRS and CDR2 YFSETQ. The CDR3 has 16 amino acids. PCR amplification relied on 60 Vbeta primers (plus 13 Jbeta primers). Assay used: immunoSEQ multiplex PCR; TCRdb lists only in-frame clones, some missing. The sample totals about 120,000 clones. The chain joins TRBV5-1 to TRBJ2-1; 9 bases match TRBD2. The specimen was PBMCs. This receptor was identified in a middle-aged woman in good health and CMV-seropositive. In nucleotides, the CDR3 is TGCGCCAGCAGCTCCTTGCTAGCGGGAACGGACAGTGAGCAGTTCTTC. Translating gives CASSSLLAGTDSEQFF.